Listed below are T cell receptor beta chains from one sample, sequenced in a study of cytomegalovirus exposure and HLA in healthy donors. Sequencing used immunoSEQ multiplex PCR; TCRdb keeps in-frame clones, though not all of them. The profile shows fewer than 150,000 clones, 70% to 90% of them singletons. The sequenced sample consisted of PBMCs. The receptors stem from a woman aged 18-30 years in good health and CMV-seropositive. Both conserved end residues are part of each CDR3. A D gene is named only where the DNA matches it firmly. Where a row states a size, it is once, few, many or the class of an expanded clone; other rows omit it.

cdr3_nt cdr3_aa j_call d_call v_call clone_size
TGCGCCAGCAGCCAAGATCGAACAGGGGTGGGCAATCAGCCCCAGCATTTT CASSQDRTGVGNQPQHF TRBJ1-5 TRBD1 TRBV4-1 .
TGTGCCAGCAGTTTCATCAGGGGGCATCAAGAGACCCAGTACTTC CASSFIRGHQETQYF TRBJ2-5 TRBD1 TRBV28 .
TGTGCCAGCTCATATTCCGGGATCGAAGTAGGTGGCTACACCTTC CASSYSGIEVGGYTF TRBJ1-2 . TRBV18 .
TGTGCCAGCAGCTCACTAGCGGGTCTGAGCACAGATACGCAGTATTTT CASSSLAGLSTDTQYF TRBJ2-3 TRBD2 TRBV6-6 .
TGTGCCTGGAGTGTAGGGACAGCTAGCACAGATACGCAGTATTTT CAWSVGTASTDTQYF TRBJ2-3 TRBD1 TRBV30 .
TGTGCCAGCAGCTTGTCTTCCGGGACAGTATTTAACACTGAAGCTTTCTTT CASSLSSGTVFNTEAFF TRBJ1-1 TRBD1 TRBV11-2 .
TGTGCCAGCAGCGAGGGGCCGATTAATTCACCCCTCCACTTT CASSEGPINSPLHF TRBJ1-6 . TRBV9 .
TGTGCCAGCTCATCGGACAGGGCTAGCAATCAGCCCCAGCATTTT CASSSDRASNQPQHF TRBJ1-5 TRBD1 TRBV18 .
TGCGCCAGCAGCCCCGAAGGGGGTGCTAATGAAAAACTGTTTTTT CASSPEGGANEKLFF TRBJ1-4 . TRBV5-1 once
TGTGCCAGCAGGAAAGCCGGGACAGGGGGCTCCGAGCAGTACTTC CASRKAGTGGSEQYF TRBJ2-7 TRBD1 TRBV28 .
TGTGCCTGGAGGTCAACAAAGAGGTTGGCTAATGAAAAACTGTTTTTT CAWRSTKRLANEKLFF TRBJ1-4 . TRBV30 once
TGTGCCAGCATAAGGTCAGGGGCTGAAGCTTTCTTT CASIRSGAEAFF TRBJ1-1 . TRBV6-1 .
TGTGCCAGCAGTTTATGGGGGCCTGCCCAGTACTTC CASSLWGPAQYF TRBJ2-7 . TRBV28 .
TGTGCCAGCAGCATGAGACCGGGACAGGTTGGCCAGCCCCAGCATTTT CASSMRPGQVGQPQHF TRBJ1-5 TRBD1 TRBV7-8 .
TGTGCCAGCAGCTTCGGGACAGGGTTTTCACCCCTCCACTTT CASSFGTGFSPLHF TRBJ1-6 TRBD1 TRBV7-2 .
TGTGCCAGCAGTGTGTCTCCTCGTAGCACAGATACGCAGTATTTT CASSVSPRSTDTQYF TRBJ2-3 . TRBV2 .
TGTGCCTGGAAGACTAGCGGGGGAACTACGCAGTATTTT CAWKTSGGTTQYF TRBJ2-3 TRBD2 TRBV30 few
TGTGCCAGCAGCCAACAGGGGGACTCCTACGAGCAGTACTTC CASSQQGDSYEQYF TRBJ2-7 . TRBV21-1 .
TGTGCCAGCAGTGACTCCTCTTCGTTGGTACAGGGGGAAAAACTGTTTTTT CASSDSSSLVQGEKLFF TRBJ1-4 TRBD1 TRBV6-4 .
TGTGCCTGGAGTGCAGCGGAAGAGACCCAGTACTTC CAWSAAEETQYF TRBJ2-5 . TRBV30 .
TGTGCCAGCAGTTACTCGAGTACTAACTATGGCTACACCTTC CASSYSSTNYGYTF TRBJ1-2 . TRBV6-6 .
TGTGCCAGCAGCCTAGAGGGTCTTAGGGATGGCTACACCTTC CASSLEGLRDGYTF TRBJ1-2 . TRBV2 .
TGCAGCGTGTTGGACACCCCAGTCCAGTACTTC CSVLDTPVQYF TRBJ2-5 . TRBV29-1 .
TGTGCCAGTAGGCCAGGGGCGAACTATGGCTACACCTTC CASRPGANYGYTF TRBJ1-2 . TRBV7-2 .